The sequence of this T cell receptor (beta chain) was determined in a study of human T cells and chemical hapten exposure (dated by TCRdb to the early 2020s). As for the study more broadly: For sensitization, 2% DPC in acetone was applied to a roughly 2 cm by roughly 2 cm area of upper inner arm skin. Weekly therapeutic DPC doses were additionally applied to the scalp of patients throughout the approximately 23-week study period. The study tracked peripheral blood TCR repertoire changes in vivo during primary and secondary sensitization to the hapten diphenylcyclopropenone (DPC) in alopecia patients. For TCR sequencing, blood came from about 29 alopecia patients at anywhere from one to four time points (pre-sensitization, 2, 6 and 24 weeks). Blood was sampled from patients pre-sensitization (week 0) and at 2, 6 and about 24 weeks after DPC sensitization. The libraries were sequenced as a pool, and the TCR yield per sample differed mostly because of small variations in library volumes within the pool. Patch testing was done on the upper back using Finn chambers containing 0.01% DPC, and results were scored after 6 days according to International Contact Dermatitis Research Group standards. The patient cohort, mostly female, included alopecia areata with under or over 50% scalp involvement, alopecia totalis and alopecia universalis. Beyond this particular receptor, the publication reports: Expanded TCRs formed significantly more large CDR3 similarity clusters than pre-sensitization or healthy control sets, consistent with antigen-driven responses. A positive correlation was found between the number of PT1 expanded TCRs and patch test score, with significance reached at thresholds 8, 16 and 32 but not 4. The number of TCRs above 1 in 1000 frequency did not change with DPC sensitization; there was no evidence of global repertoire structure alterations. Repeated subsampling changed both the strength of the expansion versus patch-test correlation and the threshold at which the correlation became significant. Because every patient had alopecia, a presumed autoimmune disease, the patients' immune response might differ from that of healthy individuals.

This clonotype was seen ten or more times. The target of this receptor is not known. No per-base quality is available; no much larger clone lies one base away. The germline V gene provides CDR1 SGHAT and CDR2 FQNNGV. Germline trimming: 5 bases from V, 6 bases from J; junction bases outside gene matches: 4. The CDR3 holds 12 amino acids from the cysteine to the phenylalanine. Of the read, only the CDR3 DNA is kept; its 36 bases are in frame from base 1. The label giving this sample's time point can be read as: patch test 1, 2 weeks after DPC sensitization. This specimen's treatment or condition label, per the study, means: therapeutic diphenylcyclopropenone sensitization with weekly scalp DPC. At every patch-test visit, the blood draw took place before the patch test was put on. Eligible patients were aged 18 to 70, diagnosed with alopecia, deemed suitable for DPC therapy, and excluded if pregnant. Total RNA was extracted from unfractionated whole blood that had been collected in Tempus Blood RNA tubes.

Receptor libraries were prepared by RACE. The run used a NextSeq 500. Library preparation attached unique molecular identifiers to individual cDNA molecules for quantitative, reproducible TCR counting. Both TCR alpha and TCR beta chains were sequenced from each blood RNA sample. In the paper's pipeline: A median of approximately 96,000 TCRs per sample was observed, with a range of 23,224 to 690,600. The Decombinator software suite was used to annotate the V, J and CDR3 of the TCR reads. For the PS versus PT1 abundance plots, all samples were subsampled to the same number of TCRs (28,000). TCRs were defined as expanded if absent before sensitization and observed at least eight times at the 2-week time point. TCRdb itself trimmed the public reads at Q25 with fastp, ran MiXCR and retained productive beta chains. Duplicate CDR3 protein sequences are folded into a single record with the most common DNA and genes. The V and J calls here are based on TCRdb, not the publication. The sample data list some 70,000 distinct CDR3 sequences, and approximately 35% of these were observed just once. The ten largest account for roughly 9.8% of the sample.

The sample consisted of whole blood, taken in connection with sensitization to the hapten diphenylcyclopropenone (DPC). This receptor chain uses TRBV11-2 and TRBJ2-7; TRBD2 lines up with 7 middle nucleotides. The sequence was collected from a man aged 35-49 years with alopecia areata. Some clones in this sample may be carry-over from other donors' samples. At the DNA level, the sequence is TGTGCCAGCAGCGGCCCGGGAGGCGAGCAGTACTTC. Translated, it reads CASSGPGGEQYF.